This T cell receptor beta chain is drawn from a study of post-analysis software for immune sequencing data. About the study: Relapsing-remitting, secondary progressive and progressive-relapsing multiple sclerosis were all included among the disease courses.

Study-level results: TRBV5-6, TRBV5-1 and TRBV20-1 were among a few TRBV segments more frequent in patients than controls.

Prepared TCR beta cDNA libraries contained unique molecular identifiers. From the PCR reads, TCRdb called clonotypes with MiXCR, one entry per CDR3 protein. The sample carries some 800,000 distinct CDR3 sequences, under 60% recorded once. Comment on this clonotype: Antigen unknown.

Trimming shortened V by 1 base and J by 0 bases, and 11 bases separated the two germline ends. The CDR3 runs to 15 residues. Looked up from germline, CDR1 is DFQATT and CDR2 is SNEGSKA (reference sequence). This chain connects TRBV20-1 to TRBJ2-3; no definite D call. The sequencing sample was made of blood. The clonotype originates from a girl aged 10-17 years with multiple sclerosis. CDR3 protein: CSARVPVTSTDTQYF. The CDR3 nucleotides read TGCAGTGCTAGAGTCCCGGTTACTAGCACAGATACGCAGTATTTT.